Shown below are 32 T cell receptor beta chains from a single sample sequenced in a study of identifying expanded T cells in peripheral blood. Produced via immunoSEQ multiplex PCR; TCRdb's table is partial and in-frame only. The sample contains just under 65,000 clones, around 87% of which appear only once. The source material was blood. These receptors were obtained from a person aged 18 to 75 in good health.

This chain links TRBV27 with TRBJ2-1, with 13 positions matching TRBD2. The J segment lost 13 bases and the V segment lost 5 bases, leaving 8 bases of the junction unmatched. CDR1 MNHEY and CDR2 SMNVEV come from the germline V gene (reference sequence). The length of the CDR3 is 14 residues. DNA of the CDR3: TGTGCCAGCAGTCCAGGACTAGCGGGAGAAATTCAGTTCTTC. This gives the protein CASSPGLAGEIQFF.

This sequence joins TRBV18 and TRBJ1-5, with unresolved D. CDR1 is KGHSH, CDR2 LQKENI, per germline. The CDR3 covers 17 residues. Trimming stripped 3 bases from V and 0 bases from J, with 15 bases between. In nucleotides, the CDR3 is TGTGCCAGCTCACCGGCCGGAAACGCTGATAGCAATCAGCCCCAGCATTTT. This translates into CASSPAGNADSNQPQHF.

This clone was seen a few times. In DNA, the CDR3 is TGTGCCAGCAGAATGACACCAATGGATCGCTACGAGCAGTACTTC. This gives the protein CASRMTPMDRYEQYF. The gene calls are TRBV6-5 and TRBJ2-7; D not resolved. From germline, CDR1 is MNHEY and CDR2 SVGAGI. V was shortened by 6 bases and J by 3 bases, with 18 bases between the two germline ends. The CDR3 spans 15 residues.

The chain is built from TRBV18 and TRBJ1-6; TRBD1 might be the D (5 bases). Germline V gene data show CDR1 as KGHSH and CDR2 as LQKENI. The CDR3 has 16 residues. V was shortened by 2 bases and J by 4 bases, with 12 bases between the two germline ends. The CDR3 DNA reads as TGTGCCAGCTCACCATCGGGGGAGGGGTATAATTCACCCCTCCACTTT. Its translation: CASSPSGEGYNSPLHF.

This chain joins TRBV7-9 and TRBJ2-7; 12 nucleotides agree with TRBD1. Germline-derived CDR1 and CDR2 are SEHNR and FQNEAQ (reference sequence). This CDR3 has 16 residues. V lost 4 bases, J lost 5 bases, and 9 bases stayed unmatched. CDR3 in amino acids: CASSSNIRDRGHEQYF. The CDR3 DNA follows: TGTGCCAGCAGCTCCAATATCCGGGACAGGGGGCACGAGCAGTACTTC.

This clone was counted a few times. The CDR3 bases are TGTGCCATCAGTGAGTCGGGGGACTATGGCTACACCTTC. It encodes CAISESGDYGYTF. This chain connects TRBV10-3 to TRBJ1-2; tentatively, D is TRBD1 (5 bases). This CDR3 has 13 amino acids. In germline, CDR1 is ENHRY, CDR2 SYGVKD. V lost 0 bases, J lost 3 bases, and 5 bases lay in between.

The genes are TRBV12-1 and TRBJ2-6; the D segment call TRBD1 is taken from the table without a DNA check. TRBV12-1 constitutes a pseudogene. This CDR3 is built from 16 residues. CDR3 sequence (DNA): TGTGCCAGCAGCCCCGTGTTCAGATCTGGGGCCAACGTCCTGACTTTC. It codes for CASSPVFRSGANVLTF.

The rearrangement joins TRBV28 to TRBJ2-3; 12 bases agree with TRBD1. The CDR3 sequence is 14 residues long. Trimming took 7 bases from V and 4 from J; bases not matched to a gene: 3. From germline, CDR1 is MDHEN and CDR2 SYDVKM. The CDR3 DNA sequence: TGTGCCAGCATAGGGACAGGGGGCGCAGATACGCAGTATTTT. Residues: CASIGTGGADTQYF.

The chain joins TRBV19 to TRBJ2-5; D ambiguous. CDR3 length equals 11 residues. CDR1 is LNHDA and CDR2 is SQIVND in the germline V gene (reference sequence). The V end lost 5 bases, the J end lost 5 bases, and 6 bases lay between the germline ends. The CDR3 spells CASSASETQYF. CDR3 bases: TGTGCCAGTAGTGCATCGGAGACCCAGTACTTC.

The chain links TRBV21-1 to TRBJ2-3. TRBV21-1 is a pseudogene segment. The CDR3 contains 16 residues. CDR3 nucleotides: TGTGCTAAGCAGATGGGGGACGGTGACAGCACAGATACGCAGTATTTT. Its translation: CAKQMGDGDSTDTQYF.

Regarding this clone: Mismatch with germline at one junction end may stem from a read error. The chain employs TRBV28 and TRBJ2-5, with 9 nucleotides matching TRBD1. Per germline, CDR1 MDHEN and CDR2 SYDVKM. The CDR3 is 13 amino acids. As DNA, the CDR3 is TGTGTCAGCAGTCGGGACAGGGAAGAGACCCAGTACTTC. Translating gives CVSSRDREETQYF.

V usage is TRBV7-2 and J usage is TRBJ1-2; 7 nucleotides align to TRBD1. V trimming: 5 bases; J trimming: 4 bases; junction bases outside the gene matches: 1. The CDR3 has 12 amino acids. Germline CDR1 and CDR2: SGHTA and FQGNSA. CDR3 sequence (DNA): TGTGCCAGCAGCACAGGGGCCTATGGCTACACCTTC. Its protein product is CASSTGAYGYTF.

The chain couples TRBV6-5 to TRBJ2-3; D not resolved. Germline V CDR1 and CDR2: MNHEY, SVGAGI. CDR3 length: 14 residues. The V and J ends lost 7 bases and 4 bases respectively, with 15 bases between them. CDR3 sequence: CASTRTGSADTQYF. CDR3 nucleotide sequence: TGTGCCAGCACGCGTACCGGGTCCGCAGATACGCAGTATTTT.

V gene TRBV27 combines with J gene TRBJ1-5; D might be TRBD1 (6 bases). CDR1 and CDR2 (germline): MNHEY, SMNVEV (reference sequence). CDR3 length: 16 residues. Trimming took 5 bases from V and 8 from J, leaving 22 bases between them. CDR3 in DNA: TGTGCCAGCAGTGTCACTCCTCCGGGGGCCGGCAAGCCCCAGCATTTT. Translated, it gives CASSVTPPGAGKPQHF.

This clone showed up just a few times. The gene calls are TRBV11-2 and TRBJ2-1; 14 nucleotides align to TRBD2. Per germline, CDR1 SGHAT and CDR2 FQNNGV. V lost 5 bases, J lost 3 bases, and 9 bases stayed unmatched. This CDR3 spans 18 amino acids. The CDR3 is CASSGSLGTSGGYNEQFF. CDR3 DNA: TGTGCCAGCAGCGGTAGCCTAGGGACTAGCGGGGGCTACAATGAGCAGTTCTTC.

V gene TRBV9 combines with J gene TRBJ1-1; 10 bases line up with TRBD1. Germline-derived CDR1 and CDR2 are SGDLS and YYNGEE. The CDR3 covers 17 residues. V lost 4 bases and J lost 1; bases outside the gene matches: 10. CDR3 amino acids: CASSPRDRGVRNTEAFF. The CDR3 DNA is TGTGCCAGCAGCCCCCGGGACAGGGGAGTGAGGAACACTGAAGCTTTCTTT.

The CDR3 region is CASSLVREQETQYF. CDR3 bases: TGTGCCAGCAGTTTAGTCCGGGAACAAGAGACCCAGTACTTC. This chain links TRBV28 with TRBJ2-5; a possible D gene is TRBD2 (5 bases). The CDR3 has 14 amino acids. Germline values: CDR1 MDHEN, CDR2 SYDVKM. V was trimmed by 2 bases and J by 2 bases, leaving 9 bases between them.

V is TRBV30 and J is TRBJ1-4, with D unresolved. The germline V gene encodes CDR1 GTSNPN and CDR2 SVGIG (reference sequence). V was trimmed by 0 bases and J by 5 bases, leaving 7 bases between them. The length of the CDR3 is 13 residues. DNA for the CDR3: TGTGCCTGGAGTGTCACAGAAAATGAAAAACTGTTTTTT. Translating gives CAWSVTENEKLFF.

This rearrangement joins TRBV19 to TRBJ2-3; perhaps D is TRBD1 or TRBD2 (6 bases each). Looked up from germline, CDR1 is LNHDA and CDR2 is SQIVND (reference sequence). V lost 6 bases, J lost 8 bases, and 18 bases lay in between. CDR3 size: 14 residues. Written as DNA, the CDR3 is TGTGCCAGTAGGCCCGGACTACTAGGGGGTACGCAGTATTTT. Its protein product is CASRPGLLGGTQYF.

This chain links TRBV28 with TRBJ1-1; D might be TRBD1 (5 bases). The CDR3 length is 13 residues. Germline V gives CDR1 MDHEN, CDR2 SYDVKM. The V gene lost 2 bases and the J gene lost 10 bases, with 14 bases spanning the gap. CDR3 residues: CASSLGGTAVAFF. In nucleotides, the CDR3 is TGTGCCAGCAGTTTAGGCGGGACCGCTGTAGCTTTCTTT.

A note on this clone: An end of the junction does not agree with germline; a read error may underlie this. This chain uses TRBV6-5 with TRBJ2-5; unclear D gene. The CDR3 extends over 13 amino acids. Germline assignment: CDR1 MNHEY and CDR2 SVGAGI. The DNA for the CDR3 is TGTGCCAGCAGTTACGAAATCCAAGGGACCCAGTACTTC. The encoded protein is CASSYEIQGTQYF.

V and J are TRBV15 and TRBJ2-3; D perhaps matches TRBD1 (5 bases). The V and J ends lost 5 bases and 4 bases respectively, with 19 bases between them. The germline V gene has CDR1 LNHNV and CDR2 YYDKDF (reference sequence). CDR3 length equals 16 residues. The CDR3 loop reads CATSPTRAGYADTQYF. CDR3 coding DNA: TGTGCCACCAGCCCCACACGGGCAGGGTACGCAGATACGCAGTATTTT.

This clone was recorded once. The chain combines TRBV30 with TRBJ2-1, with TRBD2 identical over 13 bases. Germline V gene data show CDR1 as GTSNPN and CDR2 as SVGIG (reference sequence). The length of the CDR3 is 14 residues. With 8 bases clipped from V and 5 bases from J, the junction kept 6 bases outside the gene matches. The chain's CDR3 is CAVRLAGGNNEQFF. CDR3 nucleotides: TGTGCCGTCCGACTAGCGGGAGGAAACAATGAGCAGTTCTTC.

The chain recombines TRBV9 with TRBJ2-1; 10 bases fit TRBD2. V lost 0 bases, J lost 9 bases, and 6 bases stayed unmatched. The V gene's germline CDR1 is SGDLS and CDR2 YYNGEE. This CDR3 is 15 amino acids long. CDR3 in DNA: TGTGCCAGCAGCGTAGTGGCTAGCGGGGGTTCTGAGCAGTTCTTC. Translation: CASSVVASGGSEQFF.

The V call is TRBV10-3, the J call TRBJ1-2; 8 nucleotides align to TRBD1. The CDR3 has 15 residues. Germline V gene data show CDR1 as ENHRY and CDR2 as SYGVKD. Trimming at V came to 6 bases and at J to 6 bases, leaving 12 bases not matched to a gene. CDR3 DNA: TGTGCCATCAGCCCGACAGGGGCGAGGGGAGATGGCTACACCTTC. Its protein product is CAISPTGARGDGYTF.

The chain recombines TRBV10-2 with TRBJ2-2; 12 bases are a match to TRBD2. J was trimmed by 4 bases and V by 6 bases; bases with no gene match: 3. Germline lookup yields CDR1 WSHSY and CDR2 SAAADI. The CDR3 extends over 15 amino acids. The CDR3 here is CASRASGRVTGELFF. CDR3 in DNA: TGCGCCAGCAGGGCTAGCGGGAGGGTCACCGGGGAGCTGTTTTTT.

The rearrangement uses TRBV18 and TRBJ2-1; TRBD2 is a possible D gene (5 bases). Trimming stripped 2 bases from V and 6 bases from J, with 11 bases between. Per the germline V gene, CDR1 is KGHSH and CDR2 is LQKENI. The CDR3 contains 14 residues. The CDR3 DNA reads as TGTGCCAGCTCACCAGATTTGAGCGGCAATGAGCAGTTCTTC. Protein sequence: CASSPDLSGNEQFF.

In this sample, this clone turned up a few times. The V and J genes are TRBV11-1 and TRBJ2-2, with 7 positions matching TRBD1. V lost 1 base to trimming and J lost 1 base; unmatched junction nucleotides: 9. Germline-derived CDR1 and CDR2 are SGHAT and FQDESV (reference sequence). The CDR3 has 18 amino acids. CDR3 sequence: CASSLGALGTENTGELFF. Here the CDR3 DNA reads TGTGCCAGCAGCTTAGGGGCCTTAGGGACAGAGAACACCGGGGAGCTGTTTTTT.

The chain carries TRBV27 and TRBJ2-1; maybe TRBD2 (6 bases). The V gene's germline CDR1 is MNHEY and CDR2 SMNVEV (reference sequence). With 6 bases removed from V and 1 base from J, the gap between germline ends came to 10 bases. The CDR3 runs 14 residues. The CDR3: CASRGGRSYNEQFF. DNA of the CDR3: TGTGCCAGCAGGGGGGGAAGGTCCTACAATGAGCAGTTCTTC.

The chain is built from TRBV21-1 and TRBJ1-4. TRBV21-1 is tagged as a pseudogene. This CDR3 region has 17 residues. The CDR3 reads CASSTLGTKLSNEKLFF. The CDR3, as DNA: TGTGCCAGCAGCACCTTAGGCACGAAACTGAGTAATGAAAAACTGTTTTTT.

This clone is medium-sized in the sample. This sequence joins TRBV6-1 and TRBJ2-7; D is possibly TRBD2 (5 bases). Germline V gives CDR1 MNHNS, CDR2 SASEGT. Trimming took 4 bases from V and 6 from J, leaving 16 bases between them. The CDR3 totals 14 residues. The chain's CDR3 is CASSGTEAASEQYF. CDR3 in DNA: TGTGCCAGCAGTGGGACGGAGGCGGCGTCCGAGCAGTACTTC.

This clone was seen just once. The rearrangement uses TRBV28 and TRBJ2-7; 11 bases line up with TRBD1. The CDR3 is made up of 15 amino acids. Germline CDR1 and CDR2: MDHEN and SYDVKM. V shed 5 bases and J 4 bases; nucleotides not matched to a gene: 7. The DNA for the CDR3 is TGTGCCAGCAGTCCGACCGGACAGGGGGCTTACGAGCAGTACTTC. Its translation is CASSPTGQGAYEQYF.